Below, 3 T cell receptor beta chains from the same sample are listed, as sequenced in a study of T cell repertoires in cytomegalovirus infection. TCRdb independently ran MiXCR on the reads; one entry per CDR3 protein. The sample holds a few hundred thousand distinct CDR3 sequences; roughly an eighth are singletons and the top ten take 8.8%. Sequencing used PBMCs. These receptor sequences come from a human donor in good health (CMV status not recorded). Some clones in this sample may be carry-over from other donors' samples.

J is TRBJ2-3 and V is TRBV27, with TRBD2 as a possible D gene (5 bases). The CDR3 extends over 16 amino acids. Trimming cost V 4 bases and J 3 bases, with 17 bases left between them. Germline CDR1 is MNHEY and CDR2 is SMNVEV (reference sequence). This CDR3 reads CASSSLGAWETDTQYF. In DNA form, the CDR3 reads TGTGCCAGCAGTTCGCTGGGAGCTTGGGAAACAGATACGCAGTATTTT.

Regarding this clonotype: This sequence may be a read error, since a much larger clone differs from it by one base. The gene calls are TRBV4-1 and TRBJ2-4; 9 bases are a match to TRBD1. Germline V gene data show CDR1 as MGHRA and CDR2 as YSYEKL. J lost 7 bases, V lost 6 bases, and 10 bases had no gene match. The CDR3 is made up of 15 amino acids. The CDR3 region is CASRHLGQGLNIQYF. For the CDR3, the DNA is TGCGCCAGCAGACACTTGGGACAGGGCTTGAACATTCAGTACTTC.

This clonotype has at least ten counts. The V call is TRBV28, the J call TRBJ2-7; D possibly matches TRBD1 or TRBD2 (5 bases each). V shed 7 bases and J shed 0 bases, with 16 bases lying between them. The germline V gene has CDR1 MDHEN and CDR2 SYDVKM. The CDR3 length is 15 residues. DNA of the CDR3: TGTGCCAGCACCCGAGGTGGGGGTGTCTCCTACGAGCAGTACTTC. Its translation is CASTRGGGVSYEQYF.